This T cell receptor (beta chain) originates from a study of control samples from healthy donors and cancer patients. This clone has only one observation. The method was immunoSEQ multiplex PCR; TCRdb's version includes in-frame clones alone and lacks a portion of them. The sample has 98,000 or so clones; 82% are singletons. This clonotype originated in a man aged 18 to 29 in good health. Sequencing was performed on blood.

The CDR3 spells CASSRDRDTEAFF. The CDR3 DNA reads TGTGCCAGCAGCCGGGACAGGGACACTGAAGCTTTCTTT. The chain has TRBV6-5 and TRBJ1-1, with 9 nucleotides matching TRBD1. With V trimmed by 6 bases and J by 3 bases, 2 bases remained unmatched. The CDR3 consists of 13 residues. CDR1 and CDR2 (germline): MNHEY, SVGAGI.